This T cell receptor (beta chain) was obtained from a study of regulatory T cells in long-lasting Graves disease. Notes on the study in general: There were preferences for TRBV28, TRBJ1-2 and TRBJ2-5 in persistent disease.

This clonotype was seen at least ten times. Its antigen remains unknown. This sample's time point: newly diagnosed GD, antithyroid drugs for less than 3 months. RNA from PBMCs was the source of the TCR library. iRepertoire HTBI primers and Arm-PCR of CDR3 regions built TCR beta libraries. TCRdb ran MiXCR on the multiplex PCR reads and lists one entry per CDR3 protein. Of about 560,000 distinct CDR3 sequences in the sample, 15% to 20% were seen once. V gave up 3 bases and J gave up 2 bases, with 23 bases separating them. This CDR3 spans 18 amino acids. Germline CDR1 reads MNHEY; CDR2 reads SMNVEV (reference sequence). The same sample was also studied in work on T cells in Graves' hyperthyroidism and ophthalmopathy. Per that study: The diagnoses drew upon clinical symptoms, serum thyroxine and TRAb, thyroid ultrasound and orbital computed tomography. HTBI primers drove first-round RT-PCR of the TCR CDR3.

The source is a man in his late teens or twenties with Graves disease. The sample consisted of peripheral blood mononuclear cells (PBMCs), taken at new diagnosis, from a patient treated with antithyroid drugs. The chain employs TRBV27 and TRBJ2-7, with D possibly called TRBD1 or TRBD2 (5 bases each). CDR3 DNA sequence: TGTGCCAGCAGTTTTGGGACGGATGGGGGAGCAATGGCCTACGAGCAGTACTTC. Encoded protein: CASSFGTDGGAMAYEQYF.